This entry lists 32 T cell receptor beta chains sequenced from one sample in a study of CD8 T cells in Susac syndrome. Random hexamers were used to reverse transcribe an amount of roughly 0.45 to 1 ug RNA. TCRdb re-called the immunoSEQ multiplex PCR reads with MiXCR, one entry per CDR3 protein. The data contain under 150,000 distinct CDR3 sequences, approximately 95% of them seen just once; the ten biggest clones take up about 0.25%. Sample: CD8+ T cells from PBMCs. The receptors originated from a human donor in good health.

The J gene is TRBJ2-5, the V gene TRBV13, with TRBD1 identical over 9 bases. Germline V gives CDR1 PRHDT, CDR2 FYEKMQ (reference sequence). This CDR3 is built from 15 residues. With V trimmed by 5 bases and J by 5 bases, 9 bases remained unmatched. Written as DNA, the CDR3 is TGTGCCAGCAGCCGGAAACAGGGGGCGCTTGAGACCCAGTACTTC. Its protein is CASSRKQGALETQYF.

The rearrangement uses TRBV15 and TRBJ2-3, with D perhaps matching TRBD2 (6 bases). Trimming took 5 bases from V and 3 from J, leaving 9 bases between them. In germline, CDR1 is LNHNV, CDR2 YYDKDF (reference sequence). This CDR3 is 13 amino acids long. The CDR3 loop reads CATSFRGTDTQYF. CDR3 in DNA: TGTGCCACCAGCTTCCGGGGGACAGATACGCAGTATTTT.

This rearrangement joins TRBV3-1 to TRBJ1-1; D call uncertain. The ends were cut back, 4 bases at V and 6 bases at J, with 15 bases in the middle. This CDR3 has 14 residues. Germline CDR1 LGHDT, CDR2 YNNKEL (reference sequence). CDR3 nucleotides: TGTGCCAGCAGCCGGGCCGACCGGGATGCTGAAGCTTTCTTT. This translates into CASSRADRDAEAFF.

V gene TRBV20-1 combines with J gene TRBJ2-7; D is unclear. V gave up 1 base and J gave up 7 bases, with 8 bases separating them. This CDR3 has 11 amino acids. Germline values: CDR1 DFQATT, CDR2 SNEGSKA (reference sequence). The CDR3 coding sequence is TGCAGTGCTAGAGTTGGAGCGGAGCAGTACTTC. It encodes CSARVGAEQYF.

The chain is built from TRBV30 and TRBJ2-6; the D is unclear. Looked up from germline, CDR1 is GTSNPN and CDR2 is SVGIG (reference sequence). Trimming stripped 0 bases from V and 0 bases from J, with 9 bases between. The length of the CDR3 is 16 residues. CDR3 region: CAWSVAGFSGANVLTF. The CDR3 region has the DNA TGTGCCTGGAGTGTAGCTGGATTCTCTGGGGCCAACGTCCTGACTTTC.

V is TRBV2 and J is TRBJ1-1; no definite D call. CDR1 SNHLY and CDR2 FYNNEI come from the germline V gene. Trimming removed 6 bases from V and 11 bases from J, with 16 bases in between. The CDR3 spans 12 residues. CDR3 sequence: CASSDIGRLAFF. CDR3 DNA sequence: TGTGCCAGCAGCGATATCGGAAGGTTGGCTTTCTTT.

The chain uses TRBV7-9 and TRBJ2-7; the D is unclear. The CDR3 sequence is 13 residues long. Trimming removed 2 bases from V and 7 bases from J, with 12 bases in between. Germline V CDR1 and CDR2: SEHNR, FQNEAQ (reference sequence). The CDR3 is CASSLSLTLEQYF. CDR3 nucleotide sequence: TGTGCCAGCAGCTTATCCCTCACTTTGGAGCAGTACTTC.

This CDR3 is CASSFAGLGDEQYF. The DNA of the CDR3 is TGCGCCAGCAGCTTCGCGGGGCTGGGGGACGAGCAGTACTTC. The chain has TRBV5-1 and TRBJ2-7, with a weak D call TRBD2 (6 bases). In germline, CDR1 is SGHRS, CDR2 YFSETQ. Trimming pared 2 bases from V and 5 bases from J, leaving 14 bases between. This CDR3 has 14 amino acids.

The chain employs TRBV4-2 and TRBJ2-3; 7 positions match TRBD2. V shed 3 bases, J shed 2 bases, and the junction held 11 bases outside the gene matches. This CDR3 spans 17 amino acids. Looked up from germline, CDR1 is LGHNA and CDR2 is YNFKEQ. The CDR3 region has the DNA TGTGCCAGCAGCCATGAGCCTAGCGGAACCTTCACAGATACGCAGTATTTT. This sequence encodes CASSHEPSGTFTDTQYF.

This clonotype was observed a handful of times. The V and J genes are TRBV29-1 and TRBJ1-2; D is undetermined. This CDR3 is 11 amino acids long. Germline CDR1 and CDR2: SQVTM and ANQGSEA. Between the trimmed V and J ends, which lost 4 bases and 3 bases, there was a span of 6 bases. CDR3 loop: CSVALDYGYTF. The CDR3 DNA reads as TGCAGCGTTGCCTTAGACTATGGCTACACCTTC.

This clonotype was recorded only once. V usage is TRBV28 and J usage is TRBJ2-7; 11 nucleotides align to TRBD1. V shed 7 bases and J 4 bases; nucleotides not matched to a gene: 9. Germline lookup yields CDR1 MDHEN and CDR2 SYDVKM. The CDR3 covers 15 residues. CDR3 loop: CASKQPGQGVYEQYF. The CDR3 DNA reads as TGTGCCAGCAAACAACCGGGACAGGGGGTTTACGAGCAGTACTTC.

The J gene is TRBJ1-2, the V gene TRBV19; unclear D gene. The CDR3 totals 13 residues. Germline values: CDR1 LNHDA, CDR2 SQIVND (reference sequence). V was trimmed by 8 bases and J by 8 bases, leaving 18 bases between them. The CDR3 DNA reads TGTGCCAGTCTCGGCGGGTACCTATTAGGCTACACCTTC. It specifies CASLGGYLLGYTF.

CDR3 loop: CSVEDLVADEQFF. CDR3 DNA: TGCAGCGTTGAAGATCTGGTAGCCGATGAGCAGTTCTTC. The J gene is TRBJ2-1, the V gene TRBV29-1; D is unresolved. Trimming removed 0 bases at V and 8 bases at J, with 11 bases between. This CDR3 has 13 residues. Germline CDR1 and CDR2: SQVTM and ANQGSEA.

The CDR3 region is CASSSGPVIEAFF. As DNA, the CDR3 is TGTGCCAGCAGTTCTGGCCCGGTCATTGAAGCTTTCTTT. The chain carries TRBV27 and TRBJ1-1; no definite D call. Germline CDR1 is MNHEY and CDR2 is SMNVEV (reference sequence). The CDR3 runs to 13 residues. V lost 4 bases and J lost 7, with 13 bases in between.

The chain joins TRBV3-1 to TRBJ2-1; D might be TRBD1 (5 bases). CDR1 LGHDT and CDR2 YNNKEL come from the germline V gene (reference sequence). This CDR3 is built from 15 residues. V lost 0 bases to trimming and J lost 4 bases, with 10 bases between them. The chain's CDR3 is CASSQDRVFYNEQFF. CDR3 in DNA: TGTGCCAGCAGCCAAGACAGGGTCTTTTACAATGAGCAGTTCTTC.

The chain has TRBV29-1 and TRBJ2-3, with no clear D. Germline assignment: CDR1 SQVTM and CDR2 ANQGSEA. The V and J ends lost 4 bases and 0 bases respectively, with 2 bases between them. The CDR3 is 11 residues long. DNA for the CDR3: TGCAGCGTTGGTAGCACAGATACGCAGTATTTT. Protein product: CSVGSTDTQYF.

Written as DNA, the CDR3 is TGCAGCGTTGTAAAAGACTCCGGAAACACCATATATTTT. This codes for CSVVKDSGNTIYF. This chain joins TRBV29-1 and TRBJ1-3; D gene ambiguous. The germline V gene has CDR1 SQVTM and CDR2 ANQGSEA. Trimming stripped 4 bases from V and 4 bases from J, with 11 bases between. The CDR3 has 13 residues.

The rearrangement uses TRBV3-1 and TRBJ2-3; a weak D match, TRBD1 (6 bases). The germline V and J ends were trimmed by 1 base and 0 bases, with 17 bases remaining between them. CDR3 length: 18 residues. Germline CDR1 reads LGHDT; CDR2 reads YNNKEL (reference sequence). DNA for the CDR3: TGTGCCAGCAGCCAAGGCCCCAGAGGGGGAAATAGCACAGATACGCAGTATTTT. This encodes CASSQGPRGGNSTDTQYF.

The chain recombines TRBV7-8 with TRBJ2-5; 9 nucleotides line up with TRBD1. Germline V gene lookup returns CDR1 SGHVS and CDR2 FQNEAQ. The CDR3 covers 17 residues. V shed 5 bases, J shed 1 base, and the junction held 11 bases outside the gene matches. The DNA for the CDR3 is TGTGCCAGCAGCCCGACCTGGCTGGACAGGGGCCAAGAGACCCAGTACTTC. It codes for CASSPTWLDRGQETQYF.

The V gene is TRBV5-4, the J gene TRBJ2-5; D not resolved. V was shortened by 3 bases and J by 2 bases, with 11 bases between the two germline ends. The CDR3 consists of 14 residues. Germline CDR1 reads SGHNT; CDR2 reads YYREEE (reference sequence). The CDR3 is CASSSRQVQETQYF. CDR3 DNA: TGTGCCAGCAGCTCAAGACAAGTTCAAGAGACCCAGTACTTC.

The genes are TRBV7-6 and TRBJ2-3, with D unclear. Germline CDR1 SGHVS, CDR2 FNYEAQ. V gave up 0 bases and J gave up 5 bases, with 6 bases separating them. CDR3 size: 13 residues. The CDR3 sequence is CASSLAYGDTQYF. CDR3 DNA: TGTGCCAGCAGCTTAGCATATGGAGATACGCAGTATTTT.

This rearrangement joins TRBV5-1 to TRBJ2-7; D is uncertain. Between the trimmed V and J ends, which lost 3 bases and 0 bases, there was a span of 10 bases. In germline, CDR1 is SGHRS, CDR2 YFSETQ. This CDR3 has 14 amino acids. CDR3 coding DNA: TGCGCCAGCAGCTCGTATGAAAGCTCCTACGAGCAGTACTTC. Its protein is CASSSYESSYEQYF.

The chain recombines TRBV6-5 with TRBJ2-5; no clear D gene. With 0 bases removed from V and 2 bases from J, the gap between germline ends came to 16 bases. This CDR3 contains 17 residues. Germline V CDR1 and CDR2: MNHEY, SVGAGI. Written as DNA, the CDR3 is TGTGCCAGCAGTTACTCCCGCCCAGGAGACCCTCAAGAGACCCAGTACTTC. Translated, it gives CASSYSRPGDPQETQYF.

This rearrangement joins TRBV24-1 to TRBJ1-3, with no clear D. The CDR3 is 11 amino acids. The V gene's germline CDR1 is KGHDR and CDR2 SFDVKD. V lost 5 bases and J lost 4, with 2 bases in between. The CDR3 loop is CATSAGNTIYF. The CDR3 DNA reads TGTGCCACCAGTGCAGGAAACACCATATATTTT.

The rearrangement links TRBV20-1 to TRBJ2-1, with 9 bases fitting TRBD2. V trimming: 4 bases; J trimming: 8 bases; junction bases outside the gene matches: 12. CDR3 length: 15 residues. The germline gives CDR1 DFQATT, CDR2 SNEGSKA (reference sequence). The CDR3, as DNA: TGCAGTGCTAATTCCCCGGCGGGAGGGCCCTATGAGCAGTTCTTC. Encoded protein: CSANSPAGGPYEQFF.

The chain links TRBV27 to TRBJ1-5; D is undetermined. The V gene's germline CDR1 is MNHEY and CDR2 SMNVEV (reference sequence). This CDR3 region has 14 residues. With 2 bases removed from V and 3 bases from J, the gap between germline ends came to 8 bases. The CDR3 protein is CASSLNPNNQPQHF. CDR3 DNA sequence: TGTGCCAGCAGTTTAAACCCTAACAATCAGCCCCAGCATTTT.

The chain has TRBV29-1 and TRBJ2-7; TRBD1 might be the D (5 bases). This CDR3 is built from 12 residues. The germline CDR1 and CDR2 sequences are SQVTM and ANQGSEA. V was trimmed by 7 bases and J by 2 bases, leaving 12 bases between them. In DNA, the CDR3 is TGCAGCGCCCTCGACAGTACCTACGAGCAGTACTTC. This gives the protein CSALDSTYEQYF.

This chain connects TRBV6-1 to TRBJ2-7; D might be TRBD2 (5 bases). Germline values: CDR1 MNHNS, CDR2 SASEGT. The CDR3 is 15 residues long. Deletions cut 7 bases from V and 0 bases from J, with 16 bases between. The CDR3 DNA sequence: TGTGCCAGCAACCTGCTAGCTTATAGCTCCTACGAGCAGTACTTC. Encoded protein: CASNLLAYSSYEQYF.

Written as DNA, the CDR3 is TGCAGTGCTAGAGGAAGCGGGAGGGCCGTCTACAATGAGCAGTTCTTC. Encoded protein: CSARGSGRAVYNEQFF. The chain has TRBV20-1 and TRBJ2-1; TRBD2 agrees at 10 bases. Germline loops: CDR1 DFQATT, CDR2 SNEGSKA (reference sequence). CDR3 size: 16 residues. With V trimmed by 1 base and J by 3 bases, 6 bases remained unmatched.

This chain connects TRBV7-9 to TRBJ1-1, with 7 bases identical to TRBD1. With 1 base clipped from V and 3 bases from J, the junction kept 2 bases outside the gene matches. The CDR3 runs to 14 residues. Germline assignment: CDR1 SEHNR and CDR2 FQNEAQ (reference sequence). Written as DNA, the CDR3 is TGTGCCAGCAGCTTAGTCCAGGGGGACACTGAAGCTTTCTTT. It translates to CASSLVQGDTEAFF.

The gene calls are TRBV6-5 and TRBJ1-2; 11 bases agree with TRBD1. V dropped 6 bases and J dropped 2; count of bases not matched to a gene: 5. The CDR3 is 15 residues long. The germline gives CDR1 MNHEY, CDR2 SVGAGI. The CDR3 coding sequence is TGTGCCAGCAGCGCGGACAGGGGGCAGAACTATGGCTACACCTTC. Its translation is CASSADRGQNYGYTF.

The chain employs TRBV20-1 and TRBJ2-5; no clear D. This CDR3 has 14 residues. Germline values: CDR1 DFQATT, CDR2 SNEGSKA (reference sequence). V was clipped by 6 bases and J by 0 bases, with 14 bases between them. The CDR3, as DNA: TGCAGTGCGACCGTCAGGAACTACCAAGAGACCCAGTACTTC. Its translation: CSATVRNYQETQYF.